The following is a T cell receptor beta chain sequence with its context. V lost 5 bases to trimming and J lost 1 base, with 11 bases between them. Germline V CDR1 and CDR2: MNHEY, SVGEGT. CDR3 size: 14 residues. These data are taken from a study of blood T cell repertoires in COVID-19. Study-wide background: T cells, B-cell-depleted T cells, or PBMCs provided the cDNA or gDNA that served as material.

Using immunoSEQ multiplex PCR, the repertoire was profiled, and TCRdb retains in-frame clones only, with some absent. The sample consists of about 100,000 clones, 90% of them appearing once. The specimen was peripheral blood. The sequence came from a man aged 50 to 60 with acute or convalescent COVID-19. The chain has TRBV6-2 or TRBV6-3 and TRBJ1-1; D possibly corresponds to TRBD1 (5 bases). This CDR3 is CASSLLQGNTEAFF. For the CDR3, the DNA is TGTGCCAGCAGTCTGTTGCAGGGGAACACTGAAGCTTTCTTT.